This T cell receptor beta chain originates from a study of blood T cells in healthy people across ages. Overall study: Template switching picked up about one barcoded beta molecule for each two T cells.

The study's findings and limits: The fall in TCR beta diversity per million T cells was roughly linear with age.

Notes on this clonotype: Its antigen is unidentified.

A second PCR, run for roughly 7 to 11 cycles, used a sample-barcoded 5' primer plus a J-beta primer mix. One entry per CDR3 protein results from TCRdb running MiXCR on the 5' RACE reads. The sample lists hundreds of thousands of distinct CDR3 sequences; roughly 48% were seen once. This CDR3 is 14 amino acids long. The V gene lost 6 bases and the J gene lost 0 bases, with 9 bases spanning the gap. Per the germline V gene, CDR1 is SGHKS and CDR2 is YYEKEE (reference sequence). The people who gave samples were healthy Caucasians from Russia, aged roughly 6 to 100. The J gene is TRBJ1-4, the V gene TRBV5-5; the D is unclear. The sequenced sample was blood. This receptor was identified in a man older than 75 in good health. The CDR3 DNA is TGTGCCAGCATCCGGACTGCAACTAATGAAAAACTGTTTTTT. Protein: CASIRTATNEKLFF.